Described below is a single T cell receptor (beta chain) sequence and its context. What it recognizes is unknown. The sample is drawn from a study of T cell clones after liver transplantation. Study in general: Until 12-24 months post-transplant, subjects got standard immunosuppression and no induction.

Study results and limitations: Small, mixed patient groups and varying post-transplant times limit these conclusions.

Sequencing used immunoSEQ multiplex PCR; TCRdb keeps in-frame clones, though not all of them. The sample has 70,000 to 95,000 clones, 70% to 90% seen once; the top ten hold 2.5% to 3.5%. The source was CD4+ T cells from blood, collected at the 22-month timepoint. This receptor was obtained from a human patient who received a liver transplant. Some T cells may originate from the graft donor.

CDR3 DNA sequence: TGTGCCAGCAGCTTTTCAAATGAGCAGTTCTTC. Amino acids: CASSFSNEQFF. V gene TRBV11-1 combines with J gene TRBJ2-1; D is undetermined. The germline V gene encodes CDR1 SGHAT and CDR2 FQDESV (reference sequence). The CDR3 extends over 11 amino acids. V lost 3 bases to trimming and J lost 7 bases, with 4 bases between them.